The rows below give T cell receptor beta chains drawn from one sample of a study of blood T cells in healthy people across ages. One entry per CDR3 protein, called by TCRdb with MiXCR from the 5' RACE reads. Among around 1,900,000 distinct CDR3 sequences listed, more than 35% were seen once. Material: blood. The receptors originated from a human donor in good health. The CDR3 runs from the conserved cysteine through the conserved F or W. A D gene is named only where the DNA matches it firmly. Clone size is shown for a subset of rows, as once, few, many or a class of expanded clone.

>TRBV20-1|few|-|TRBJ1-5
TGCAGTGCTAGGGCGGCGGGCATCTTGGATCAGCCCCAGCATTTT
CSARAAGILDQPQHF
>TRBV4-2|-|TRBD1|TRBJ1-2
TGTGCCAGCAGCGCCCGACAGGGGGCAGAGTATGGCTACACCTTC
CASSARQGAEYGYTF
>TRBV7-8|-|-|TRBJ1-2
TGTGCCAGCAGCTTCCAGGAGGGAGCTAACTATGGCTACACCTTC
CASSFQEGANYGYTF
>TRBV18|once|-|TRBJ2-3
TGTGCCAGCTCACGTGATACGGTGGGGTCAGATACGCAGTATTTT
CASSRDTVGSDTQYF
>TRBV12-3/TRBV12-4|few|-|TRBJ1-2
TGTGCCAGCAGTTTTGGGACATCCCGCGACACTAACTATGGCTACACCTTC
CASSFGTSRDTNYGYTF
>TRBV28|-|-|TRBJ1-1
TGTGCCAGCAGTTATCTGAACACTGAAACTTTCTTT
CASSYLNTETFF
>TRBV29-1|-|TRBD1|TRBJ2-1
TGCAGCGTTGCTACCGGGACAGCCGAAGAGCAGTTCTTC
CSVATGTAEEQFF
>TRBV7-6|-|-|TRBJ2-2
TGTGCCAGCAGCCCCGGCCCGGTTGCATACACCGGGGAGCTGTTTTTT
CASSPGPVAYTGELFF
>TRBV20-1|-|TRBD1|TRBJ1-5
TGCAGTGCTAGTGGGGACAGGGTTCGTCAGCCCCAGCATTTT
CSASGDRVRQPQHF
>TRBV2|-|-|TRBJ1-5
TGTGCCAGCAGTGAAGAGGGGGGGGGGCAGCCCCAGCATTTT
CASSEEGGGQPQHF
>TRBV20-1|few|-|TRBJ1-5
TGCAGTGCTAGTCCCGCAAGGGAGGGGTGGGAGCCCCAGCATTTT
CSASPAREGWEPQHF
>TRBV28|-|TRBD1|TRBJ2-7
TGTGCCAGCAGTCCCTCGGGGACAGGTGCGGTCTACGAGCAGTACTTC
CASSPSGTGAVYEQYF
>TRBV7-2|few|TRBD2|TRBJ2-7
TGTGCCAGCAGCTTAGTCTTTGGGGGGGAGTACGAGCAGTACTTC
CASSLVFGGEYEQYF
>TRBV6-5|-|TRBD1|TRBJ1-2
TGTGCCAGCAGCACGATCACAGGGGACTATGGCTACACCTTC
CASSTITGDYGYTF
>TRBV20-1|few|TRBD2|TRBJ2-7
TGCAGTGCAACTAGCGTCTCGTCTCGTAACGAGCAGTACTTC
CSATSVSSRNEQYF
>TRBV7-9|-|-|TRBJ1-1
TGTGCCAGCAGCCCAACAGGGATGGAAGCTTTCTTT
CASSPTGMEAFF
>TRBV7-2|-|TRBD1|TRBJ1-1
TGTGCCAGCAGCGCAAGACAGGGGGCGGCTTTCTTT
CASSARQGAAFF
>TRBV7-8|-|-|TRBJ2-7
TGTGCCAGCAGCTTATTCCGGGGGCCGCACGAGCAGTACTTC
CASSLFRGPHEQYF
>TRBV5-1|once|TRBD1|TRBJ2-7
TGCGCCAGCAGCTTAAAGAACCAGGGGGCTTACGACGAGCAGTACTTC
CASSLKNQGAYDEQYF
>TRBV6-6|few|TRBD2|TRBJ2-7
TGTGCCAGCAGCACTAGCGGGGAAGGATACGAGCAGTACTTC
CASSTSGEGYEQYF
>TRBV9|many|-|TRBJ2-1
TGTGCCAGCAGCGTAGGGGCAGAATACAATGAGCAGTTCTTC
CASSVGAEYNEQFF
>TRBV15|few|-|TRBJ1-5
TGTGCCACCATCCCCTCCGGGGGCAATCAGCCCCAGCATTTT
CATIPSGGNQPQHF
>TRBV2|-|-|TRBJ2-1
TGTGCCAGCAGTGAAGCGGCAGGAGGGGTCCGGTTCTTC
CASSEAAGGVRFF
>TRBV2|few|-|TRBJ2-1
TGTGCCAGCAGTGATTGGACCTCCCTAAATGAGCAGTTCTTC
CASSDWTSLNEQFF
>TRBV20-1|few|-|TRBJ1-2
TGCAGTGCTAGAGATAGGGGAGGGGTGCGCTATGGCTACACCTTC
CSARDRGGVRYGYTF
>TRBV24-1|-|-|TRBJ1-5
TGTGCCACCAGTGATTCTCGGGACCGATATCAGCCCCAGCATTTT
CATSDSRDRYQPQHF
>TRBV7-9|many|-|TRBJ2-1
TGTGCCAGCAGCTTCCACTCGGACCTCAATGAGCAGTTCTTC
CASSFHSDLNEQFF
>TRBV3-1|few|-|TRBJ1-2
TGTGCCAGCAGCCAAGTGCAGGGAGGCTATGGCTACACCTTC
CASSQVQGGYGYTF
>TRBV7-8|few|TRBD1|TRBJ2-5
TGTGCCAGCAGCTTAGTCCCGACAGGGGGCACAGAGACCCAGTACTTC
CASSLVPTGGTETQYF
>TRBV6-2/TRBV6-3|-|TRBD2|TRBJ2-5
TGTGCCAGCAGTTACTCGGGGGGGACCGGAGAGACCCAGTACTTC
CASSYSGGTGETQYF
>TRBV12-3/TRBV12-4|-|-|TRBJ2-5
TGTGCCAGCAGACTACAGGGATACCAAGAGACCCAGTACTTC
CASRLQGYQETQYF
>TRBV9|-|TRBD2|TRBJ2-4
TGTGCCAGCAGCGTAGATCCAGCGGGGGGCGGGGTGTTAAACATTCAGTACTTC
CASSVDPAGGGVLNIQYF
>TRBV4-3|many|-|TRBJ2-1
TGCGCCAGCAGCCAAGATTATATGGGGTTGGGTGAGCAGTTCTTC
CASSQDYMGLGEQFF
>TRBV6-5|-|-|TRBJ2-1
TGTGCCAGCAGGAGACAGGAGAAGCAGTTCTTC
CASRRQEKQFF
>TRBV5-5|few|TRBD1|TRBJ1-1
TGTGCCAGCAGCATACCACAGGGGTCCACTGAAGCTTTCTTT
CASSIPQGSTEAFF
>TRBV6-6|few|TRBD2|TRBJ2-1
TGTGCCAGCAGCGAACCCGGCGGGGGTGGTGAGCAGTTCTTC
CASSEPGGGGEQFF
>TRBV12-3/TRBV12-4|few|-|TRBJ1-2
TGTGCCAGCAGTCAGTTGCAGAGCTATGGCTACACCTTC
CASSQLQSYGYTF
>TRBV29-1|-|-|TRBJ2-5
TGCAGCGTTGAACAGGGGTCAGTAAAGACCCAGTACTTC
CSVEQGSVKTQYF
>TRBV27|-|-|TRBJ2-2
TGTGCCAGCAGTTTCTCCGGGGTACCCACCGGGGAGCTGTTTTTT
CASSFSGVPTGELFF
>TRBV7-2|many|TRBD1|TRBJ2-5
TGTGCCAGCAGCCCGGGACAGGCCAGCCTAGAGACCCAGTACTTC
CASSPGQASLETQYF
>TRBV29-1|few|-|TRBJ2-1
TGCAGCGTTGACAGGGGTCGCAATGAGCAGTTCTTC
CSVDRGRNEQFF
>TRBV9|-|-|TRBJ1-2
TGTGCCAGCAGCCAGGACACCACCGGGGGCTACACCTTC
CASSQDTTGGYTF
>TRBV20-1|-|TRBD2|TRBJ2-4
TGCAGTGCTAGAGAAGGGACTAGCGGGGGTTGGGAAAACATTCAGTACTTC
CSAREGTSGGWENIQYF
>TRBV4-1|-|TRBD1|TRBJ2-4
TGCGCCAGCAGCCAAACAGGGGTAGAAAACATTCAGTACTTC
CASSQTGVENIQYF
>TRBV2|-|-|TRBJ1-5
TGTGCCAGCAGCGCCCGTAACGGCGATCAGCCCCAGCATTTT
CASSARNGDQPQHF
>TRBV4-1|-|TRBD1|TRBJ2-7
TGCGCCGGCTGCCCTTGGGACAGGACCTACGAGCAGTACTTC
CAGCPWDRTYEQYF
>TRBV27|-|-|TRBJ1-2
TGTGCCAGCAATTTATCCGGCAGGGCAGTCGGCTATGGCTACACCTTC
CASNLSGRAVGYGYTF
>TRBV28|few|TRBD2|TRBJ2-7
TGTGCCAGCCGCCTTCCGGCGGGGGGACCCTACGAGCAGTACTTC
CASRLPAGGPYEQYF
>TRBV6-1|few|TRBD1|TRBJ2-1
TGTGCCAGCAGTGGATTGGACAGGGGGGCCTACAATGAGCAGTTCTTC
CASSGLDRGAYNEQFF
>TRBV6-6|-|-|TRBJ2-1
TGTGCCAGCAGTTACTCGGCATACGAGCAGTTCTTC
CASSYSAYEQFF
>TRBV7-9|-|-|TRBJ2-7
TGTGCCAGCAGCTCCCAACAGGGTCTAAACGAGCAGTACTTC
CASSSQQGLNEQYF
>TRBV20-1|-|-|TRBJ2-1
TGCAGTGCTAGAGTGAGGCGGGCGGGGTTCAATGAGCAGTTCTTC
CSARVRRAGFNEQFF
>TRBV6-6|few|-|TRBJ2-4
TGTGCCAGCAGGGAGGGGGGCTCAGCCAAAAACATTCAGTACTTC
CASREGGSAKNIQYF